This T cell receptor (beta chain) was sequenced in a study of CD8 T cells in Susac syndrome. The length of the CDR3 is 16 residues. The V gene end was trimmed by 5 bases and the J gene end by 1 base; junction bases not matched to a gene: 6. Per germline, CDR1 SEHNR and CDR2 FQNEAQ (reference sequence). An input of 0.5 to 1 ug of RNA was subjected to reverse transcription using random hexamers. TCRdb used MiXCR to reprocess the immunoSEQ multiplex PCR reads, holding one entry per CDR3 protein. This sample has about 47,000 distinct CDR3 sequences, with 90% to 95% found just once. Sample: CD8+ T cells from PBMCs. The receptor comes from a human donor in good health. V is TRBV7-9 and J is TRBJ1-1; 11 bases fit TRBD1. The CDR3 coding sequence is TGTGCCAGCAGCACAGAGGACAGGGGGCCGAACACTGAAGCTTTCTTT. This encodes CASSTEDRGPNTEAFF.